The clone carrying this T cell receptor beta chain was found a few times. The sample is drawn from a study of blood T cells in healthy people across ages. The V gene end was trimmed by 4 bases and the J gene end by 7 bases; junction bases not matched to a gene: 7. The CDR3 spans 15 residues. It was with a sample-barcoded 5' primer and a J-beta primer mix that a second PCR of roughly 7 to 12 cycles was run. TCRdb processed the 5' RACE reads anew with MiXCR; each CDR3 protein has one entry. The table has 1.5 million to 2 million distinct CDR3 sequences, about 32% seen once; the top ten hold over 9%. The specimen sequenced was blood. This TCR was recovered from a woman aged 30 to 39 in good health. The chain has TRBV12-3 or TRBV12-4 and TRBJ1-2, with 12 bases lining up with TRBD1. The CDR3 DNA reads TGTGCCAGCAGTTCCACCGGGACAGGGGGCATTGGCTACACCTTC. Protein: CASSSTGTGGIGYTF.